This record covers a single T cell receptor beta chain. This sample is part of a study of T cell changes during pregnancy in multiple sclerosis. Only in-frame clones appear in the TCRdb table, and some are missing; sequencing was by immunoSEQ multiplex PCR. Among about 53,000 clones listed, nearly 90% were seen once. The CDR3 loop spans 13 amino acids. V was clipped by 7 bases and J by 7 bases, with 16 bases between them. The germline V gene encodes CDR1 MNHEY and CDR2 SMNVEV (reference sequence). This specimen consisted of peripheral blood, obtained after pregnancy. This receptor was identified in a female donor in good health, enrolled as a control in a pregnancy study. V usage is TRBV27 and J usage is TRBJ1-2, with D possibly TRBD1 on 6 matching bases. The CDR3 region has the DNA TGTGCCAGCAACCCCCCGGGGGGGCCTGGCTACACCTTC. Translation gives CASNPPGGPGYTF.